A selection of T cell receptor beta chains follows, all from one sample in a study of CD8+ T cells in alopecia areata. Sequencing was performed with immunoSEQ multiplex PCR; in TCRdb, only in-frame clones are kept and a portion is missing. The sample contains 110,000 to 150,000 clones, about 51% of which appear only once. The sequences come from CD8+ T cells sorted from blood, collected at week 4, from a patient treated with tofacitinib. The receptors were sampled from a human donor with alopecia areata. CDR3s include the opening cysteine and the closing phenylalanine or tryptophan. A D gene is named only where the DNA matches it firmly. A clone size is listed for some rows: how often the clone was seen (once, few, many), or a class if it is expanded.

CDR3 DNA	CDR3 protein	D gene	clone size	J gene	V gene
TGTGCCACCTTGGACAGGGTGTTTCATGAGCAGTTCTTC	CATLDRVFHEQFF	TRBD1	-	TRBJ2-1	TRBV27
TGTGCCAGCAGCTTAGGCGGGTACCGCACAGATACGCAGTATTTT	CASSLGGYRTDTQYF	-	-	TRBJ2-3	TRBV7-9
TGTGCCAGCAGTCCCCGGACAGCCACGAGATCACCCCTCCACTTT	CASSPRTATRSPLHF	-	-	TRBJ1-6	TRBV6-5
TGCAGCGTTGGGGGAGGGCTAAACTATGGCTACACCTTC	CSVGGGLNYGYTF	-	-	TRBJ1-2	TRBV29-1
TGTGCCAGCAGCTCGACAAACGGTAACACCGGGGAGCTGTTTTTT	CASSSTNGNTGELFF	-	few	TRBJ2-2	TRBV7-9
TGCAGCGTCTTAGAGGGGGACGGCTATGGCTACACCTTC	CSVLEGDGYGYTF	-	few	TRBJ1-2	TRBV29-1
TGTGCCAGCAGGGTCGGAGCGGGGGGGGCAGAGACCCAGTACTTC	CASRVGAGGAETQYF	TRBD2	few	TRBJ2-5	TRBV6-5
TGTGCCAGCAGCTCCGAATCAAGCAGGGGGAGAAACATTCAGTACTTC	CASSSESSRGRNIQYF	TRBD1	few	TRBJ2-4	TRBV7-9
TGTGCCAGCAGCGAATATGGACAGGGAGGGGGTTATGAGACCCAGTACTTC	CASSEYGQGGGYETQYF	-	-	TRBJ2-5	TRBV13
TGTGCCAGCAGCGAGGGTGGGGACTCCTACGAGCAGTACTTC	CASSEGGDSYEQYF	-	-	TRBJ2-7	TRBV9
TGTGCCAGCAGCGCCGGGACAGGGCCTAACTATGGCTACACCTTC	CASSAGTGPNYGYTF	TRBD1	-	TRBJ1-2	TRBV7-2
TGCGCCAGCAGCGTAGGACAGGGTGTGGTCGGCTACACCTTC	CASSVGQGVVGYTF	TRBD1	-	TRBJ1-2	TRBV5-1
TGTGCCACCAGCAGAGACCGAGGGGGGGACTATGGCTACACCTTC	CATSRDRGGDYGYTF	-	-	TRBJ1-2	TRBV15
TGTGCCAGCAGCCCCTTCAGCACTCCGGGGAACATTCAGTACTTC	CASSPFSTPGNIQYF	-	few	TRBJ2-4	TRBV7-2
TGCGCCAGCAGCTTGGCCGGGACAGAGCAGTTCTTC	CASSLAGTEQFF	-	-	TRBJ2-1	TRBV5-1
TGTGCCAGCTTATTGACAGGGGGAATCTACACTGAAGCTTTCTTT	CASLLTGGIYTEAFF	TRBD1	-	TRBJ1-1	TRBV9